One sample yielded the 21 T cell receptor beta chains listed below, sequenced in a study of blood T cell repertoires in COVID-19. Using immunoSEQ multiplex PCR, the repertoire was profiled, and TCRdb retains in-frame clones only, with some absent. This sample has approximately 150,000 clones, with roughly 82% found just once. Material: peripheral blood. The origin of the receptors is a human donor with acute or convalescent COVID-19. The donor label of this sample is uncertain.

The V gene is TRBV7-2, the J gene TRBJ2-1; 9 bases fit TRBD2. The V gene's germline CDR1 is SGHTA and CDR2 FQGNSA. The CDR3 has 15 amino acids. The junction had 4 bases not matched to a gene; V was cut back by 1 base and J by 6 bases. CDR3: CASSLGRGGINEQFF. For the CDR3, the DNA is TGTGCCAGCAGCTTAGGGCGGGGGGGCATCAATGAGCAGTTCTTC.

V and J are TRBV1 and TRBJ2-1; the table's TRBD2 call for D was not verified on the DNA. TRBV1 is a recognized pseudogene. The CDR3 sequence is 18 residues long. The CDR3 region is CTSSQSASGGAPINEQFF. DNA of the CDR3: TGCACCAGCAGCCAATCAGCTAGCGGGGGGGCTCCGATAAATGAGCAGTTCTTC.

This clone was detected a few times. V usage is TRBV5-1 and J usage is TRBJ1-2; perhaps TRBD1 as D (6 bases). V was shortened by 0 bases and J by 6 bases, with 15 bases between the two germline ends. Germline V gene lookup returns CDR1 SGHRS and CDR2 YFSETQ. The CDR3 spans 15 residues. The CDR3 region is CASSLEGTSPHGYTF. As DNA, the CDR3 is TGCGCCAGCAGCTTGGAGGGGACATCTCCTCATGGCTACACCTTC.

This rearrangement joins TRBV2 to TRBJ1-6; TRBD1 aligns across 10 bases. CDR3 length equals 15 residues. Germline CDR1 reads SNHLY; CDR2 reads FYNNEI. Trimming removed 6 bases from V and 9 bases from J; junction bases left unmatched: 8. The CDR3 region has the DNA TGTGCCAGCAGATTGACAGGGGGCGAAGGTTCACCCCTCCACTTT. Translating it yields CASRLTGGEGSPLHF.

CDR3 residues: CASSFSATTVANYGYTF. DNA for the CDR3: TGCGCCAGCAGCTTTTCGGCCACCACAGTAGCTAACTATGGCTACACCTTC. The chain links TRBV5-1 to TRBJ1-2; D is uncertain. Looked up from germline, CDR1 is SGHRS and CDR2 is YFSETQ. The CDR3 is made up of 17 amino acids. V was trimmed by 2 bases and J by 0 bases, leaving 17 bases between them.

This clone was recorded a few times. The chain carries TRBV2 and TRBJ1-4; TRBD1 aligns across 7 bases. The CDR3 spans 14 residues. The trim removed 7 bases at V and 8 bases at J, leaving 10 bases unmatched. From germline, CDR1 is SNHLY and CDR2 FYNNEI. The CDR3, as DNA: TGTGCCAGCATGAGCCGTCAGGGGGGCGAAAAACTGTTTTTT. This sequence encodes CASMSRQGGEKLFF. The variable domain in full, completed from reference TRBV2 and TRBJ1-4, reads EPEVTQTPSHQVTQMGQEVILRCVPISNHLYFYWYRQILGQKVEFLVSFYNNEISEKSEIFDDQFSVERPDGSNFTLKIRSTKLEDSAMYFCASMSRQGGEKLFFGSGTQLSVL.

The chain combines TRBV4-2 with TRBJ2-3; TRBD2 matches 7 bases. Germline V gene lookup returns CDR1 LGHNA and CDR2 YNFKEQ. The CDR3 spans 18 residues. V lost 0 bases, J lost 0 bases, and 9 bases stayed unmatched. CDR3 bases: TGTGCCAGCAGCCAAGATCTGGTTCGGCGGGGGAGCACAGATACGCAGTATTTT. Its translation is CASSQDLVRRGSTDTQYF.

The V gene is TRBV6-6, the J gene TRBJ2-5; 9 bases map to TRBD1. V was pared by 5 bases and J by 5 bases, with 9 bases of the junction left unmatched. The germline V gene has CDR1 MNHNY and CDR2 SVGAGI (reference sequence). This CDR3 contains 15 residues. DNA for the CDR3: TGTGCCAGCAGTCGCCAACAGGGGGCGTCGGAGACCCAGTACTTC. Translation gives CASSRQQGASETQYF.

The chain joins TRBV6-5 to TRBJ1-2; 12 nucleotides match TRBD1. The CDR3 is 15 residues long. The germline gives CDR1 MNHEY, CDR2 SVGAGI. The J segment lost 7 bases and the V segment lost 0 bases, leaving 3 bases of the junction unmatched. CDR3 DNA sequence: TGTGCCAGCAGTTACTCGGGACAGGGGGCCCGTGGCTACACCTTC. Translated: CASSYSGQGARGYTF.

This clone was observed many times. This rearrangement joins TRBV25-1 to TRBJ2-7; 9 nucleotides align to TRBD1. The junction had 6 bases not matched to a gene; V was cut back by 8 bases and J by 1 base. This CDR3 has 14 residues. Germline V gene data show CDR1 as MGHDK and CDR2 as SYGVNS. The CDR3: CASARQGGSYEQYF. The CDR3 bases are TGTGCCAGCGCCCGACAGGGGGGGTCCTACGAGCAGTACTTC.

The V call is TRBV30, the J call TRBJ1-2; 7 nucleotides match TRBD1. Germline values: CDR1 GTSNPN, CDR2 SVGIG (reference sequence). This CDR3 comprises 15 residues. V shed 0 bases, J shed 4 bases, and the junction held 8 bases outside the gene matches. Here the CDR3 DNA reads TGTGCCTGGAGTGTACACAGGGGCGGGATCTATGGCTACACCTTC. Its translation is CAWSVHRGGIYGYTF.

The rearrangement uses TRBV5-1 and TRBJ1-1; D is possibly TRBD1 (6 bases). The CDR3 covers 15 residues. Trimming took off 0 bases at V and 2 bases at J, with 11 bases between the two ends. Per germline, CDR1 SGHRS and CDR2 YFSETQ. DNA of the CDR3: TGCGCCAGCAGCTTGGCCGGACAGTTTAACACTGAAGCTTTCTTT. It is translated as CASSLAGQFNTEAFF.

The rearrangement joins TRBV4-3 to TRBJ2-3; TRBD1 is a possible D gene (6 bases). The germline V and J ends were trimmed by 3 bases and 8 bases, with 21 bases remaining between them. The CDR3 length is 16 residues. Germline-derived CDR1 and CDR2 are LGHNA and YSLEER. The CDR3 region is CASSQTQGSRGGTQYF. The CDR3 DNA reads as TGCGCCAGCAGCCAGACACAGGGCTCAAGGGGTGGTACGCAGTATTTT.

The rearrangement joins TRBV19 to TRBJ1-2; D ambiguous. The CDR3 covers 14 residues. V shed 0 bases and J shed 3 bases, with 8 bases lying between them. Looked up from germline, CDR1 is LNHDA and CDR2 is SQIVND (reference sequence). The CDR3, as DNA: TGTGCCAGTAGTATAGACAGCGACTACTATGGCTACACCTTC. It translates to CASSIDSDYYGYTF.

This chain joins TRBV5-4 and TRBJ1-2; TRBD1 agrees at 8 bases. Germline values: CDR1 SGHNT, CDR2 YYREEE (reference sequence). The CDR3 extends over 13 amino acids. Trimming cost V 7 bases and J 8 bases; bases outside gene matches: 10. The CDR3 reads CASGKDRARGYTF. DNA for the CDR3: TGTGCCAGCGGGAAGGACAGGGCAAGAGGCTACACCTTC.

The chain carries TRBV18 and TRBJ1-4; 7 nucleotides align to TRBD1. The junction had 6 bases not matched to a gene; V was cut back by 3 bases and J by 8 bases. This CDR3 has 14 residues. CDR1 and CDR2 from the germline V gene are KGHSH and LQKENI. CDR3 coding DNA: TGTGCCAGCTCACCCGACAGGGCTCGAGAAAAACTGTTTTTT. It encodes CASSPDRAREKLFF.

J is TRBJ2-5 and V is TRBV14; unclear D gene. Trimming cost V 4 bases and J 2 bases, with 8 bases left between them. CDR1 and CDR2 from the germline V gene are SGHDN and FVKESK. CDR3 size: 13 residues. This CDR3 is CASSRLTQETQYF. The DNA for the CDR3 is TGTGCCAGCAGCCGTCTCACACAAGAGACCCAGTACTTC.

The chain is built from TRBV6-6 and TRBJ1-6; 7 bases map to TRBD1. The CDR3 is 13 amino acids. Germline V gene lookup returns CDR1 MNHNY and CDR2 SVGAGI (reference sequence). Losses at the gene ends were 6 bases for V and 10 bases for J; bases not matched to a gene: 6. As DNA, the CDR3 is TGTGCCAGCAGCGACAGGGAACGCTCACCCCTCCACTTT. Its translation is CASSDRERSPLHF.

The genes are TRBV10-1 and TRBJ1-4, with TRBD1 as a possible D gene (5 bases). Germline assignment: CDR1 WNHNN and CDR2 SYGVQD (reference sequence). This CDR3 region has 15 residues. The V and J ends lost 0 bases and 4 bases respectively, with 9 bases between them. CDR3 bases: TGCGCCAGCAGTGAGTCGAAGGGGATTAATGAAAAACTGTTTTTT. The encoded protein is CASSESKGINEKLFF.

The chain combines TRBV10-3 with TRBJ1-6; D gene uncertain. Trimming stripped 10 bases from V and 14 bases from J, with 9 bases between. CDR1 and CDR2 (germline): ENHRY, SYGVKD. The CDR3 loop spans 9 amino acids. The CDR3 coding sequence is TGTGCCACCCCGGTTACCCTCCACTTT. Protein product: CATPVTLHF.

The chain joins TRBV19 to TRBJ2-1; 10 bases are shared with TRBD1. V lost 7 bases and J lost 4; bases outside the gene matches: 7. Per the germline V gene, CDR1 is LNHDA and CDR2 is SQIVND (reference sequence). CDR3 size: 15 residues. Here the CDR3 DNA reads TGTGCCAGTACATTAATGGGACAGGGGTACAATGAGCAGTTCTTC. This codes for CASTLMGQGYNEQFF.